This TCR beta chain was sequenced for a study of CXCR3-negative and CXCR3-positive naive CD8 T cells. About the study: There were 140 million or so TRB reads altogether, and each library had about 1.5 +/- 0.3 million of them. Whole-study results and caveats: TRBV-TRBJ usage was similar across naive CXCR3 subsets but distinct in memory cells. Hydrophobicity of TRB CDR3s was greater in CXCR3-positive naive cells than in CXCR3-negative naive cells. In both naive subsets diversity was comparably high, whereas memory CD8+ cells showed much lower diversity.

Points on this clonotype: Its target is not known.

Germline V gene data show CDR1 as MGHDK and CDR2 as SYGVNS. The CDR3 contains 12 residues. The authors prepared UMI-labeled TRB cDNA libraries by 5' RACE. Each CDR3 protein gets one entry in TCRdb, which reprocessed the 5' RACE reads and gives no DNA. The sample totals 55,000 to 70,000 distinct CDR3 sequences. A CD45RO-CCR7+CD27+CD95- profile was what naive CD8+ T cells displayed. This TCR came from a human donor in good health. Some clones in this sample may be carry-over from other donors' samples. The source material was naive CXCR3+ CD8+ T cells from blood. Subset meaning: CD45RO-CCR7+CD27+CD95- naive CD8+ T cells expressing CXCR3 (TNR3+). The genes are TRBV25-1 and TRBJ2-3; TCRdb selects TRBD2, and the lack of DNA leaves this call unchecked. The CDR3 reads CASSEVGPPRYF.